The present T cell receptor beta chain was sequenced within a study of control samples from healthy donors and cancer patients. The germline V gene encodes CDR1 MGHRA and CDR2 YSYEKL. J gave up 3 bases and V 5 bases, and 2 bases lay outside the gene matches. The CDR3 is 13 amino acids. Here immunoSEQ multiplex PCR was the method, and the copy in TCRdb shows in-frame clones only, minus some. Of approximately 70,000 clones listed, around 87% were seen once; the top ten hold over 2%. Material: PBMCs. This receptor was identified in a woman aged 45-65 years with head and neck cancer. The chain combines TRBV4-1 with TRBJ2-5; TRBD1 aligns across 8 bases. The DNA for the CDR3 is TGCGCCAGCAGCGGACAGGGTGAAGAGACCCAGTACTTC. This codes for CASSGQGEETQYF.